The subject of this entry is one T cell receptor (beta chain). 13 Jbeta primers and 60 Vbeta primers were used for the PCR. Produced via immunoSEQ multiplex PCR; TCRdb's table is partial and in-frame only. The sample includes 300,000 or so clones, 80% to 90% of them seen just once. This specimen belongs to a study of cytomegalovirus exposure and HLA in healthy donors. The source material was PBMCs. The receptor's source is a woman in her thirties or forties in good health and CMV-seropositive.

The CDR3 sequence is CASREGTRYTDTQYF. The CDR3 nucleotides are TGTGCCAGCAGGGAAGGGACTAGGTACACAGATACGCAGTATTTT. The chain carries TRBV5-6 and TRBJ2-3; TRBD2 matches 8 bases. J was trimmed by 2 bases and V by 5 bases; bases with no gene match: 7. The CDR3 length is 15 residues. Germline loops: CDR1 SGHDT, CDR2 YYEEEE.